The source of this TCR beta chain is a study of blood T cells in healthy people across ages. Whole-study results and caveats: Naive CD4+ cell counts and diversity both ran higher in long-lived than in aged donors. While age rose, TCR beta diversity per million T cells dropped in a roughly linear way.

This clonotype was observed a handful of times. Its antigen remains unidentified. The authors ran a second PCR of about 7 to 11 cycles using a sample-barcoded 5' primer and a J-beta primer mix. Sequencing yielded, for each sample, at least 3 million paired-end reads carrying CDR3. TCRdb re-called the 5' RACE reads with MiXCR, one entry per CDR3 protein. The data contain roughly 800,000 distinct CDR3 sequences, 20% to 30% of them singletons. Per germline, CDR1 MNHEY and CDR2 SVGAGI. This CDR3 has 14 amino acids. The ends lost 3 bases at V and 8 bases at J; junction bases unmatched: 8. The same data also contributed to another study, on T cells of mothers and their children.

V gene TRBV6-5 combines with J gene TRBJ1-1; 8 positions agree with TRBD1. Material for sequencing was blood. This receptor was taken from a boy aged 5-17 years in good health. The CDR3 loop is CASSYRRDRFEAFF. In nucleotides, the CDR3 is TGTGCCAGCAGTTATCGCCGGGACAGGTTCGAAGCTTTCTTT.